The 27 T cell receptor beta chains below all came from one sample that was sequenced in a study of graft-versus-host responses after intestinal transplantation. Sequenced by immunoSEQ multiplex PCR; TCRdb stores in-frame clones only, minus some. Among 10,000 or so clones listed, around 96% were seen once. The sample here was bone marrow, taken approximately 530 days after intestinal transplantation. Source of these receptors: a human patient who received an intestinal transplant, so some T cells may come from the graft donor.

This chain joins TRBV28 and TRBJ1-4; 7 bases match TRBD1. The CDR3 consists of 15 residues. Trimming cost V 5 bases and J 7 bases; bases outside gene matches: 10. Germline V CDR1 and CDR2: MDHEN, SYDVKM. CDR3: CASSPPRGVGEKLFF. CDR3 nucleotide sequence: TGTGCCAGCAGTCCACCCAGGGGGGTGGGTGAAAAACTGTTTTTT.

Concerning this clone itself: One junction end disagrees with the germline gene, perhaps due to a read error. V and J are TRBV4-1 and TRBJ2-2; 8 bases agree with TRBD1. The CDR3 covers 17 residues. Germline-derived CDR1 and CDR2 are MGHRA and YSYEKL. The CDR3 protein is CASNQEFSTGDTGELFF. CDR3 DNA sequence: TGCGCCAGCAACCAAGAGTTTTCGACAGGGGACACCGGGGAGCTGTTTTTT.

The CDR3, as DNA: TGTGCCAGCAGCTTGCGAGCGGGGGCCCCCTACGAGCAGTACTTC. It codes for CASSLRAGAPYEQYF. The chain uses TRBV5-6 and TRBJ2-7, with TRBD2 identical over 8 bases. With 1 base clipped from V and 2 bases from J, the junction kept 5 bases outside the gene matches. Germline CDR1 SGHDT, CDR2 YYEEEE. This CDR3 comprises 15 residues. Combining the CDR3 with reference TRBV5-6 and TRBJ2-7 gives the whole variable domain DAGVTQSPTHLIKTRGQQVTLRCSPKSGHDTVSWYQQALGQGPQFIFQYYEEEERQRGNFPDRFSGHQFPNYSSELNVNALLLGDSALYLCASSLRAGAPYEQYFGPGTRLTVT.

This clone was counted a few times. This chain uses TRBV5-1 with TRBJ1-6; 8 nucleotides line up with TRBD1. CDR1 is SGHRS and CDR2 is YFSETQ in the germline V gene. The CDR3 extends over 15 amino acids. With V trimmed by 4 bases and J by 5 bases, 5 bases remained unmatched. DNA of the CDR3: TGCGCCAGCAGCGGGGAGACAGGGGATAATTCACCCCTCCACTTT. Translating it yields CASSGETGDNSPLHF. Full variable domain (rest looked up from reference TRBV5-1 and TRBJ1-6): KAGVTQTPRYLIKTRGQQVTLSCSPISGHRSVSWYQQTPGQGLQFLFEYFSETQRNKGNFPGRFSGRQFSNSRSEMNVSTLELGDSALYLCASSGETGDNSPLHFGNGTRLTVT.

V usage is TRBV7-6 and J usage is TRBJ2-1; D ambiguous. From germline, CDR1 is SGHVS and CDR2 FNYEAQ. The CDR3 has 12 residues. V was cut by 1 base and J by 5 bases, with 3 bases left in between. The DNA for the CDR3 is TGTGCCAGCAGCTTAGTTAACAATGAGCAGTTCTTC. It is translated as CASSLVNNEQFF.

V and J are TRBV7-9 and TRBJ2-3; 7 bases match TRBD2. The V segment lost 5 bases and the J segment 6 bases; nucleotides outside the gene matches: 8. CDR1 and CDR2 (germline): SEHNR, FQNEAQ (reference sequence). The length of the CDR3 is 14 residues. The CDR3 is CASSLGGRLDTQYF. CDR3 bases: TGTGCCAGCAGCCTAGGCGGGAGACTGGATACGCAGTATTTT.

J is TRBJ2-7 and V is TRBV30, with 8 bases identical to TRBD1. CDR3 length: 13 amino acids. CDR1 and CDR2 from the germline V gene are GTSNPN and SVGIG (reference sequence). Germline trimming cut 2 bases from V and 4 bases from J; bases unmatched to any gene: 4. CDR3 in amino acids: CAWSWTGSYEQYF. DNA of the CDR3: TGTGCCTGGAGTTGGACAGGGTCTTACGAGCAGTACTTC.

The rearrangement uses TRBV4-1 and TRBJ2-3, with TRBD1 identical over 10 bases. Germline V lookup: CDR1 MGHRA, CDR2 YSYEKL. The J segment lost 4 bases and the V segment lost 5 bases, leaving 9 bases of the junction unmatched. CDR3 length: 16 amino acids. Here the CDR3 DNA reads TGCGCCAGCAGCTTCCGGGACAGGGGTGGTTCAGATACGCAGTATTTT. Residues: CASSFRDRGGSDTQYF.

V is TRBV7-8 and J is TRBJ2-7, with 11 bases fitting TRBD2. V was pared by 3 bases and J by 7 bases, with 8 bases of the junction left unmatched. This CDR3 spans 15 amino acids. Germline CDR1 is SGHVS and CDR2 is FQNEAQ. CDR3 DNA: TGTGCCAGCAGCTTGCGCTTAGCGGGAGGGCAAGAGCAGTACTTC. Residues: CASSLRLAGGQEQYF.

The chain recombines TRBV5-1 with TRBJ2-1; 9 bases agree with TRBD2. The V gene's germline CDR1 is SGHRS and CDR2 YFSETQ. This CDR3 region has 16 residues. The V and J ends lost 0 bases and 6 bases, in that order; junction bases with no gene match: 7. This chain's CDR3 is CASSLEGGRAGNEQFF. CDR3 nucleotides: TGCGCCAGCAGCTTGGAGGGCGGGAGGGCCGGCAATGAGCAGTTCTTC.

This clone was counted between two and nine times. V and J are TRBV4-1 and TRBJ2-7; D is unresolved. With 0 bases removed from V and 3 bases from J, the gap between germline ends came to 9 bases. This CDR3 region has 14 residues. Germline V lookup: CDR1 MGHRA, CDR2 YSYEKL. CDR3 coding DNA: TGCGCCAGCAGCCAAGAGAATCCGGGCTACGAGCAGTACTTC. The encoded protein is CASSQENPGYEQYF.

The rearrangement uses TRBV6-5 and TRBJ2-1, with 12 bases lining up with TRBD1. CDR3 length: 15 residues. Germline loops: CDR1 MNHEY, CDR2 SVGAGI. The trim removed 6 bases at V and 8 bases at J, leaving 8 bases unmatched. The CDR3 loop is CASRPGQGARDEQFF. CDR3 DNA sequence: TGTGCCAGCAGGCCGGGACAGGGGGCGCGCGATGAGCAGTTCTTC.

In its sample, this clone was seen once. The gene calls are TRBV6-5 and TRBJ1-1; 7 nucleotides match TRBD1. Germline V CDR1 and CDR2: MNHEY, SVGAGI. V lost 2 bases and J lost 2; bases outside the gene matches: 5. This CDR3 is 15 amino acids long. The CDR3 DNA follows: TGTGCCAGCAGTTACCGGGACAGATTTAACACTGAAGCTTTCTTT. Its translation is CASSYRDRFNTEAFF.

V is TRBV15 and J is TRBJ2-1; 10 nucleotides align to TRBD2. This CDR3 has 17 amino acids. The V and J ends lost 3 bases and 7 bases, in that order; junction bases with no gene match: 12. Germline-derived CDR1 and CDR2 are LNHNV and YYDKDF (reference sequence). CDR3 nucleotides: TGTGCCACCAGCAGGGAGCCCCCAGCGGGAGGGCGTAATGAGCAGTTCTTC. Translated, it gives CATSREPPAGGRNEQFF.

The chain links TRBV7-3 to TRBJ1-2; D gene ambiguous. The germline V gene encodes CDR1 SGHTA and CDR2 FQGTGA. Trimming shortened V by 1 base and J by 7 bases, and 19 bases separated the two germline ends. This CDR3 is 16 amino acids long. CDR3 sequence: CASSLNPAGGWAGYTF. The CDR3 nucleotides are TGTGCCAGCAGCTTAAATCCAGCCGGAGGATGGGCTGGCTACACCTTC.

This chain links TRBV28 with TRBJ1-2; 9 bases fit TRBD1. Germline CDR1 is MDHEN and CDR2 is SYDVKM. J gave up 10 bases and V 4 bases, and 10 bases lay outside the gene matches. The CDR3 spans 14 residues. CDR3 coding DNA: TGTGCCAGCAGTTCCCCCTCGGGACAGGGAGTCTACACCTTC. It specifies CASSSPSGQGVYTF.

This clone showed up just once. V usage is TRBV7-6 and J usage is TRBJ2-6; D unclear. Trimming shortened V by 5 bases and J by 5 bases, and 22 bases separated the two germline ends. The CDR3 length is 18 residues. Germline V gene data show CDR1 as SGHVS and CDR2 as FNYEAQ. CDR3 nucleotides: TGTGCCAGCAGCAACGAACCAATCTCACAAAGTCGGGCCAACGTCCTGACTTTC. Amino acids: CASSNEPISQSRANVLTF. The full variable domain, in which reference TRBV7-6 and TRBJ2-6 provide the parts outside the CDR3, is GAGVSQSPRYKVTKRGQDVALRCDPISGHVSLYWYRQALGQGPEFLTYFNYEAQQDKSGLPNDRFSAERPEGSISTLTIQRTEQRDSAMYRCASSNEPISQSRANVLTFGAGSRLTVL.

The gene calls are TRBV30 and TRBJ1-5; D is unresolved. V shed 1 base and J shed 4 bases, with 17 bases lying between them. The CDR3 consists of 16 residues. CDR1 is GTSNPN and CDR2 is SVGIG in the germline V gene (reference sequence). The CDR3 spells CAWSEIRTANNQPQHF. As DNA, the CDR3 is TGTGCCTGGAGTGAAATCCGGACGGCTAATAATCAGCCCCAGCATTTT.

The chain uses TRBV5-5 and TRBJ1-6; D is unclear. The germline gives CDR1 SGHKS, CDR2 YYEKEE (reference sequence). This CDR3 is built from 16 residues. V lost 4 bases and J 7 bases, leaving 18 bases between the germline ends. CDR3 sequence reads: CASSAEVLGSNSPLHF. CDR3 nucleotide sequence: TGTGCCAGCAGCGCTGAGGTGCTGGGTTCGAATTCACCCCTCCACTTT.

This clone was picked up one time. The chain has TRBV2 and TRBJ1-1; D may be TRBD1 (6 bases). Trimming left V 7 bases short and J 1 base short, with 13 bases between. The CDR3 runs 14 residues. Germline loops: CDR1 SNHLY, CDR2 FYNNEI. The CDR3 is CASTQGQGNTEAFF. The CDR3 DNA reads TGTGCCAGCACCCAGGGGCAGGGGAACACTGAAGCTTTCTTT.

The chain recombines TRBV9 with TRBJ1-2, with D unresolved. The CDR3 is 14 amino acids. Per germline, CDR1 SGDLS and CDR2 YYNGEE. V was shortened by 0 bases and J by 2 bases, with 8 bases between the two germline ends. The CDR3 is CASSVEGINYGYTF. The DNA of the CDR3 is TGTGCCAGCAGCGTAGAGGGAATAAACTATGGCTACACCTTC.

This rearrangement joins TRBV28 to TRBJ1-1; D might be TRBD1 (5 bases). Germline V CDR1 and CDR2: MDHEN, SYDVKM. This CDR3 spans 14 amino acids. The germline V and J ends were trimmed by 7 bases and 5 bases, with 17 bases remaining between them. The CDR3 is CASIGAGRGTEAFF. In DNA form, the CDR3 reads TGTGCCAGCATTGGGGCGGGGCGAGGTACTGAAGCTTTCTTT.

This clone was seen only once. The chain recombines TRBV9 with TRBJ1-4; D not certain. The CDR3 is 15 amino acids. V lost 0 bases to trimming and J lost 4 bases, with 10 bases between them. CDR1 SGDLS and CDR2 YYNGEE come from the germline V gene. CDR3 sequence reads: CASSVAARFNEKLFF. The CDR3 DNA reads as TGTGCCAGCAGCGTAGCAGCCAGGTTTAATGAAAAACTGTTTTTT.

The V gene is TRBV19, the J gene TRBJ1-2; 8 bases are shared with TRBD1. The CDR3 covers 12 residues. The junction had 4 bases not matched to a gene; V was cut back by 11 bases and J by 2 bases. Germline lookup yields CDR1 LNHDA and CDR2 SQIVND (reference sequence). This chain's CDR3 is CAARTGNYGYTF. As DNA, the CDR3 is TGTGCCGCAAGGACAGGGAACTATGGCTACACCTTC.

The chain links TRBV28 to TRBJ2-5; the match to TRBD2 covers 8 bases. CDR3 size: 15 residues. From germline, CDR1 is MDHEN and CDR2 SYDVKM. With V trimmed by 3 bases and J by 2 bases, 5 bases remained unmatched. The CDR3 is CASSLLAGEQETQYF. The CDR3 region has the DNA TGTGCCAGCAGTTTGCTAGCGGGCGAACAAGAGACCCAGTACTTC.

This chain uses TRBV5-1 with TRBJ2-1; 7 bases fit TRBD1. Germline values: CDR1 SGHRS, CDR2 YFSETQ. V shed 0 bases and J 0 bases; nucleotides not matched to a gene: 0. This CDR3 has 15 residues. CDR3 residues: CASSLGDSSYNEQFF. CDR3 bases: TGCGCCAGCAGCTTGGGGGACAGCTCCTACAATGAGCAGTTCTTC.

V usage is TRBV9 and J usage is TRBJ2-7; possibly TRBD1 for D (6 bases). Trimming removed 2 bases at V and 2 bases at J, with 11 bases between. Germline V gives CDR1 SGDLS, CDR2 YYNGEE. This CDR3 is built from 14 residues. CDR3 loop: CASSVSQGTYEQYF. CDR3 DNA sequence: TGTGCCAGCAGCGTCTCCCAGGGGACCTACGAGCAGTACTTC.